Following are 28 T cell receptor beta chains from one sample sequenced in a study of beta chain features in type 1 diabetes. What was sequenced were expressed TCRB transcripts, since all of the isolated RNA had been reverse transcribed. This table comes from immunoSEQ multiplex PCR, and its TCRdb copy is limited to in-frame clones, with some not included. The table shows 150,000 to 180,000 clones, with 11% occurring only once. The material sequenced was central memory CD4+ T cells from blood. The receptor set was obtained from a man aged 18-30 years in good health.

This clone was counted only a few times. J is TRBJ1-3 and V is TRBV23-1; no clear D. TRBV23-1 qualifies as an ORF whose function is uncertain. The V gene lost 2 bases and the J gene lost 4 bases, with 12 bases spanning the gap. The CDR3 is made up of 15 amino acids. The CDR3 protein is CASSQECGSGNTIYF. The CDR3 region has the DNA TGCGCCAGCAGTCAAGAATGCGGCTCCGGAAACACCATATATTTT.

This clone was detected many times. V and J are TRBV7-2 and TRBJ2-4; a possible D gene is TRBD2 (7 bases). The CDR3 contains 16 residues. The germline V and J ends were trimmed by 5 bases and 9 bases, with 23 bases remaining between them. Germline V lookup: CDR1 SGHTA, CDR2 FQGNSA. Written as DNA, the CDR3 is TGTGCCAGCAGCCCAAAGGTCGGGGGGCCAACGGGCATTCAGTACTTC. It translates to CASSPKVGGPTGIQYF.

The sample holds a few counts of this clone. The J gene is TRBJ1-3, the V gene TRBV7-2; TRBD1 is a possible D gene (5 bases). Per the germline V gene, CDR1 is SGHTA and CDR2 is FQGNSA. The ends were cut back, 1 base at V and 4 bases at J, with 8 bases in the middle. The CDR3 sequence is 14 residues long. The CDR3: CASSLGTLGNTIYF. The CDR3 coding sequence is TGTGCCAGCAGCTTAGGGACACTGGGAAACACCATATATTTT.

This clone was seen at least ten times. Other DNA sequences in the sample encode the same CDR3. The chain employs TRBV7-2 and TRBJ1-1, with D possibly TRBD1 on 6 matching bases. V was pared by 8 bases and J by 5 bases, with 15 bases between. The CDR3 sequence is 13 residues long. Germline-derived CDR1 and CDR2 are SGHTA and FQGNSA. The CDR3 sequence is CASGRQENTEAFF. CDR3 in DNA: TGTGCCAGCGGCCGACAGGAAAATACTGAAGCTTTCTTT.

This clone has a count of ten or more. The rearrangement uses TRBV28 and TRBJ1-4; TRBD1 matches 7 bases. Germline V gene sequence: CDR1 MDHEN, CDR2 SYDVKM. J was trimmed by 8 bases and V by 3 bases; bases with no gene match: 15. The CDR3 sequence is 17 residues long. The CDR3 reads CASSLSFAGGKREKLFF. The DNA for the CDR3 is TGTGCCAGCAGTTTGAGTTTTGCAGGGGGTAAGCGGGAAAAACTGTTTTTT.

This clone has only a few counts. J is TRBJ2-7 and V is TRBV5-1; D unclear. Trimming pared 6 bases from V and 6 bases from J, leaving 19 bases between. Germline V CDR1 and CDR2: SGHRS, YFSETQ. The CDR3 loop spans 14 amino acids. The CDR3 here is CASTNGLVKGEQYF. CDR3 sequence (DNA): TGCGCCAGCACCAACGGGCTAGTCAAAGGCGAGCAGTACTTC.

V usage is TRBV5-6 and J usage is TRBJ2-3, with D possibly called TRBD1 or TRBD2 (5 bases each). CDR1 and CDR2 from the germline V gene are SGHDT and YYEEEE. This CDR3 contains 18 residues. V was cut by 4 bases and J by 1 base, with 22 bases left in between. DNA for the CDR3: TGTGCCAGCAGCCCCGGACTCCCAAGGGGCGGAGGCACAGATACGCAGTATTTT. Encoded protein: CASSPGLPRGGGTDTQYF.

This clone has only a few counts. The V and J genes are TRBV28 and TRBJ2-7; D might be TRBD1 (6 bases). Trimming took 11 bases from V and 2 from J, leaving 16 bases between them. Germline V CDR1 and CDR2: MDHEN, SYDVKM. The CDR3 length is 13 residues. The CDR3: CAARSGATYEQYF. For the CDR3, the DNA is TGTGCCGCTAGATCAGGGGCCACCTACGAGCAGTACTTC.

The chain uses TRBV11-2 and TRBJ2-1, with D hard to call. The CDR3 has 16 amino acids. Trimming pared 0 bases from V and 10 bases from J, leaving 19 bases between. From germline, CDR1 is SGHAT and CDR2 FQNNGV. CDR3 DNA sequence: TGTGCCAGCAGCTTAGACGAGGTTTCAACCAGGTGGGAGCAGTTCTTC. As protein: CASSLDEVSTRWEQFF.

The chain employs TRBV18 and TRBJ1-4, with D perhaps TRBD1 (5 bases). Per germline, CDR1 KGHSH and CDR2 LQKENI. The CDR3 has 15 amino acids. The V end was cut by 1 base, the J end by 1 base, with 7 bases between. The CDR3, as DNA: TGTGCCAGCTCACCACAGGGGCTAACTAATGAAAAACTGTTTTTT. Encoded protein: CASSPQGLTNEKLFF.

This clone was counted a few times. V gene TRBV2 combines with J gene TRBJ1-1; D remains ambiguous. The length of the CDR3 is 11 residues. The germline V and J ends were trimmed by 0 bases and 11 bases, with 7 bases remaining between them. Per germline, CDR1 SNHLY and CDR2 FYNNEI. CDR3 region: CASSEAQLAFF. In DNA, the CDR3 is TGTGCCAGCAGTGAAGCGCAGCTCGCTTTCTTT.

CDR3 residues: CASSNGTGGGPYEQYF. The CDR3 nucleotides read TGTGCCAGCAGCAACGGGACAGGGGGGGGTCCCTACGAGCAGTACTTC. V is TRBV21-1 and J is TRBJ2-7; the D call of TRBD1 is as the table states it, not checked on the DNA. TRBV21-1 is tagged as a pseudogene. The CDR3 runs 16 residues.

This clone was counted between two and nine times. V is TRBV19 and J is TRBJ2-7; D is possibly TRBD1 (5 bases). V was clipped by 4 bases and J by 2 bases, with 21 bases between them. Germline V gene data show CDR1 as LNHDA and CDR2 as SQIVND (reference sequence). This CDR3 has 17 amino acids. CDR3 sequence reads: CASSTLLGANNAYEQYF. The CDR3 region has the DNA TGTGCCAGTAGTACCCTCCTTGGGGCAAACAACGCCTACGAGCAGTACTTC. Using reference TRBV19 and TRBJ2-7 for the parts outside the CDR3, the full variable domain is DGGITQSPKYLFRKEGQNVTLSCEQNLNHDAMYWYRQDPGQGLRLIYYSQIVNDFQKGDIAEGYSVSREKKESFPLTVTSAQKNPTAFYLCASSTLLGANNAYEQYFGPGTRLTVT.

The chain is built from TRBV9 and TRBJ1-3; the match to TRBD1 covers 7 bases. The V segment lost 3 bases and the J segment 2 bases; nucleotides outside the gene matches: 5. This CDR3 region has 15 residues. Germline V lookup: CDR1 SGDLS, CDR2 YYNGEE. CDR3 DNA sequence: TGTGCCAGCAGCGGTCGAACAGGGGCTGGAAACACCATATATTTT. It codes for CASSGRTGAGNTIYF.

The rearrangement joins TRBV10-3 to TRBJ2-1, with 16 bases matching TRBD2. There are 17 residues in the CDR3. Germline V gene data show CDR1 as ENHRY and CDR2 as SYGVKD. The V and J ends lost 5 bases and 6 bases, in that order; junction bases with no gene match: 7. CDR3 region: CAISPGTSGRAGNEQFF. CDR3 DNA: TGTGCCATCAGTCCCGGGACTAGCGGGAGGGCCGGCAATGAGCAGTTCTTC.

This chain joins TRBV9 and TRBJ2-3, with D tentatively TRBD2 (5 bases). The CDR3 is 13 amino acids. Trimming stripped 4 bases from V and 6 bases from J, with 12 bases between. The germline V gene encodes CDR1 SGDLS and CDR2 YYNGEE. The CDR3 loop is CASSISPGDTQYF. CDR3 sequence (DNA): TGTGCCAGCAGCATTTCCCCGGGGGATACGCAGTATTTT. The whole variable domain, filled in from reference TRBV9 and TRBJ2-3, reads DSGVTQTPKHLITATGQRVTLRCSPRSGDLSVYWYQQSLDQGLQFLIQYYNGEERAKGNILERFSAQQFPDLHSELNLSSLELGDSALYFCASSISPGDTQYFGPGTRLTVL.

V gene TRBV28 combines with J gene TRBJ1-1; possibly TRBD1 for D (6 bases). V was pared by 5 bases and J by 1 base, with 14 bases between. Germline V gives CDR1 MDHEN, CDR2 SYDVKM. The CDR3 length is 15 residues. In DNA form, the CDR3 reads TGTGCCAGCAGTCCCACGGGGGGACAGAACACTGAAGCTTTCTTT. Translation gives CASSPTGGQNTEAFF.

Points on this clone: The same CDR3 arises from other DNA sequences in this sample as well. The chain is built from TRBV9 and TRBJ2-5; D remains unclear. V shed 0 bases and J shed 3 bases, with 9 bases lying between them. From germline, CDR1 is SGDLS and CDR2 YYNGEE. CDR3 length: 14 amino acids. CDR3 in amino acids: CASSVGGHKETQYF. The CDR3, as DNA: TGTGCCAGCAGCGTAGGGGGTCACAAAGAGACCCAGTACTTC.

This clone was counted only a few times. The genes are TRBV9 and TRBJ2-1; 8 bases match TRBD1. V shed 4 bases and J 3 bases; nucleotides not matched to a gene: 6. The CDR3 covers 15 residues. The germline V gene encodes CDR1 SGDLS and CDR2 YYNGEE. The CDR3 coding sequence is TGTGCCAGCAGCACCCGGGACAGGATCTACAATGAGCAGTTCTTC. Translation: CASSTRDRIYNEQFF.

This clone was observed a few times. CDR3 in DNA: TGCGCCAGCAGCTTGGATGGGTGGTCGGAAGAGCAGTACTTC. It codes for CASSLDGWSEEQYF. V usage is TRBV5-1 and J usage is TRBJ2-7; no clear D gene. Germline-derived CDR1 and CDR2 are SGHRS and YFSETQ. Trimming took off 0 bases at V and 7 bases at J, with 14 bases between the two ends. The CDR3 length is 14 residues.

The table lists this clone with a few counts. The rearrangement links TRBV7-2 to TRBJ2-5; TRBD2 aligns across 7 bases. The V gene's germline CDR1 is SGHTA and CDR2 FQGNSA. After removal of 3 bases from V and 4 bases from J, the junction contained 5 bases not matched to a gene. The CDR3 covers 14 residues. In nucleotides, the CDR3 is TGTGCCAGCAGCTTCCGACTAGCCCGAGAGACCCAGTACTTC. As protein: CASSFRLARETQYF.

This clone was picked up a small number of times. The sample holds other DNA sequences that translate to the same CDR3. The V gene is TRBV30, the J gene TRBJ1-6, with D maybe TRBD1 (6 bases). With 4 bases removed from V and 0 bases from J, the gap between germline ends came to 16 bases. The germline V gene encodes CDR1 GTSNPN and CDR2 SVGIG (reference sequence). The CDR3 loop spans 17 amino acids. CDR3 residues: CAWTRTGTSSYNSPLHF. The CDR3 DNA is TGTGCCTGGACCAGAACAGGGACCAGCTCCTATAATTCACCCCTCCACTTT. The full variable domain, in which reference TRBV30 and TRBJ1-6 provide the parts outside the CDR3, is SQTIHQWPATLVQPVGSPLSLECTVEGTSNPNLYWYRQAAGRGLQLLFYSVGIGQISSEVPQNLSASRPQDRQFILSSKKLLLSDSGFYLCAWTRTGTSSYNSPLHFGNGTRLTVT.

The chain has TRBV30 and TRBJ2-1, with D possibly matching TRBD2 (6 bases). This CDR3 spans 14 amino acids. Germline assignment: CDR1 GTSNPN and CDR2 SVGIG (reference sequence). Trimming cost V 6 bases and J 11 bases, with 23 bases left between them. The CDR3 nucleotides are TGTGCCTGCCTCCCCCAGCGGGCAGGGCTACAGCAGTTCTTC. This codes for CACLPQRAGLQQFF.

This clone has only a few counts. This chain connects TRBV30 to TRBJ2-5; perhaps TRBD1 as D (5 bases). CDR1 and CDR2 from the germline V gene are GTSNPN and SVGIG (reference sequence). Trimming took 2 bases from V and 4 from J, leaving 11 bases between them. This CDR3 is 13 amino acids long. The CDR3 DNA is TGTGCCTGGAGTTTAGGGGTAGGAGAGACCCAGTACTTC. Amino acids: CAWSLGVGETQYF.

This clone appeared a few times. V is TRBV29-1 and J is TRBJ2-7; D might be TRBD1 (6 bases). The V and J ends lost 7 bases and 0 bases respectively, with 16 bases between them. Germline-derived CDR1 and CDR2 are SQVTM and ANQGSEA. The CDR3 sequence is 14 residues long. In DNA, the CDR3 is TGCAGCGCCAAAAGGACAGCCAACTCCTACGAGCAGTACTTC. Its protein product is CSAKRTANSYEQYF.

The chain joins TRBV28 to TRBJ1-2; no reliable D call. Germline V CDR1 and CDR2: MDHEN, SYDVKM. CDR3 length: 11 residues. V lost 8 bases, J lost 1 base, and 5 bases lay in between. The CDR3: CASGYNYGYTF. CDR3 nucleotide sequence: TGTGCCAGCGGATATAACTATGGCTACACCTTC.

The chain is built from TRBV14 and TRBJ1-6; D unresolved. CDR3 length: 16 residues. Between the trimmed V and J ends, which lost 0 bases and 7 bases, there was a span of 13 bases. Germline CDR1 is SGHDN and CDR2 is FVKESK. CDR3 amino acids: CASSQEAGRPNSPLHF. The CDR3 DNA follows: TGTGCCAGCAGCCAAGAAGCAGGACGGCCGAATTCACCCCTCCACTTT.

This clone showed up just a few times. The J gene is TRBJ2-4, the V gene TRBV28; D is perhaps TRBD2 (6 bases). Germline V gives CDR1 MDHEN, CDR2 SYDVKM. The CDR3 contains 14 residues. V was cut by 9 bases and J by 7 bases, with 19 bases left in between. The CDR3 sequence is CASLSGGAGNIQYF. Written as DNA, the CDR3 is TGTGCCAGTCTTTCCGGGGGTGCTGGGAACATTCAGTACTTC.